This is a list of T cell receptor beta chains from one sample in a study of Ad26.COV2.S vaccination and SARS-CoV-2 variants. The assay was immunoSEQ multiplex PCR, and TCRdb's table has in-frame clones only and misses some. The table lists roughly 100,000 clones, around three quarters of them singletons. The sample here was peripheral blood, taken after recovery from COVID-19. The receptor set was obtained from a human donor who had recovered from COVID-19. CDR3s include the opening cysteine and the closing phenylalanine or tryptophan. A D gene is named only where the DNA matches it firmly. The size entry is marked missing in some rows and otherwise reads once, few, many or a size class.

DNA | CDR3 | J | D | size | V
TGTGCCAGCAGCCTGGCCGATTACAATGAGCAGTTCTTC | CASSLADYNEQFF | TRBJ2-1 | - | - | TRBV9
TGTGCCACCAGTGACGGGACGGCCTATGGCTACACCTTC | CATSDGTAYGYTF | TRBJ1-2 | - | - | TRBV24-1
TGTGCCAGCAGCCAAGATCTAGGGTTAGATAATTCACCCCTCCACTTT | CASSQDLGLDNSPLHF | TRBJ1-6 | - | - | TRBV3-1/TRBV3-2
TGTGCCAGCAGCAGGGACAGGGAAGAGACCCAGTACTTC | CASSRDREETQYF | TRBJ2-5 | TRBD1 | - | TRBV6-5
TGTGCTAGTGGTTTGTCCCCGGGACTAGCGGGCTCCTACAATGAGCAGTTCTTC | CASGLSPGLAGSYNEQFF | TRBJ2-1 | TRBD2 | - | TRBV12-5
TGTGCCAGCAGTACCCTGGGGGTTGATGAAGCTTTCTTT | CASSTLGVDEAFF | TRBJ1-1 | - | - | TRBV6-5
TGTGCCAGCAGCGGACAGGGGTGGATCGGGGAGCTGTTTTTT | CASSGQGWIGELFF | TRBJ2-2 | TRBD1 | few | TRBV7-2
TGTGCCAGCAGCCCACGGGGTACAGGGGATAGCGGGGAGCTGTTTTTT | CASSPRGTGDSGELFF | TRBJ2-2 | TRBD1 | - | TRBV9
TGTGCCTGGAGTGTACTCAGCTACCGCGAGCAGTACTTC | CAWSVLSYREQYF | TRBJ2-7 | - | - | TRBV30
TGTGCCAGCGCCACAGCAAAATCACCCCTCCACTTT | CASATAKSPLHF | TRBJ1-6 | - | few | TRBV28
TGTGCCACCGATAGCGGGGGGGCAAGGGATACGCAGTATTTT | CATDSGGARDTQYF | TRBJ2-3 | TRBD2 | - | TRBV30
TGTGCCAGCAGTTACTCTCTGGGGGGCGCGGGGACTGAAGCTTTCTTT | CASSYSLGGAGTEAFF | TRBJ1-1 | - | few | TRBV6-5
TGTGCCAGCAACGTGGAATCGAACACTGAAGCTTTCTTT | CASNVESNTEAFF | TRBJ1-1 | - | - | TRBV28
TGTGCCAGCAGCGAAACAGCCGGGGAGCTGTTTTTT | CASSETAGELFF | TRBJ2-2 | - | - | TRBV9
TGTGCCAGCAGCCCAGGGGAGACCCAGTACTTC | CASSPGETQYF | TRBJ2-5 | - | few | TRBV7-6
TGTGCCAGCAGTTACTCGCGCAGGGGGAGTACAGATACGCAGTATTTT | CASSYSRRGSTDTQYF | TRBJ2-3 | TRBD1 | - | TRBV6-5
TGCGCCAGCAGCACGCGAACAGGGAACGACGGGGAGCTGTTTTTT | CASSTRTGNDGELFF | TRBJ2-2 | - | - | TRBV5-1
TGTGCCAGCAGCCTGGGACAGGGGATGAACACTGAAGCTTTCTTT | CASSLGQGMNTEAFF | TRBJ1-1 | TRBD1 | - | TRBV7-9
TGTGCCAGCATCCCGGGACCCAGCACAGATACGCAGTATTTT | CASIPGPSTDTQYF | TRBJ2-3 | - | - | TRBV5-4
TGTGCCAGCAGCAGGCGACAGGGATCGAACACCGGGGAGCTGTTTTTT | CASSRRQGSNTGELFF | TRBJ2-2 | TRBD1 | - | TRBV28
TGTGCCAGCACAGACAACAGGGGGCTGGAGCAGTACTTC | CASTDNRGLEQYF | TRBJ2-7 | TRBD1 | - | TRBV6-5
TGTGCCTCCCGACAGTTTGAAGCTTTCTTT | CASRQFEAFF | TRBJ1-1 | - | - | TRBV30
TGTGCCAGCAGCCAAGAGCGGGTAGGCGGGGGGGCCGGAGATACGCAGTATTTT | CASSQERVGGGAGDTQYF | TRBJ2-3 | TRBD2 | - | TRBV4-2
TGTGCCAGCAGCTTAGATGGAGGGGATGAAGCTTTCTTT | CASSLDGGDEAFF | TRBJ1-1 | - | - | TRBV11-3
TGTGCCAGCAGCATTACACAGAACACTGAAGCTTTCTTT | CASSITQNTEAFF | TRBJ1-1 | - | once | TRBV11-3
TGTGCCAGCAGGTCAGGTCTGGGAAGCAATCAGCCCCAGCATTTT | CASRSGLGSNQPQHF | TRBJ1-5 | - | - | TRBV6-6
TGTGCCAGCAGCCAAGGAGGCATCGGAACGCAGTATTTT | CASSQGGIGTQYF | TRBJ2-3 | - | - | TRBV3-1/TRBV3-2
TGTGCCAGCAGCCTAGGGACTAGCGGGGGGGTCCAAGAGACCCAGTACTTC | CASSLGTSGGVQETQYF | TRBJ2-5 | TRBD2 | - | TRBV3-1/TRBV3-2
TGTGCCAGCAGCTCGGACACAGGGGACGTCCTGACTTTC | CASSSDTGDVLTF | TRBJ2-6 | TRBD1 | - | TRBV11-1
TGTGCCAGCTCACCTGCGGGGTCCGGGGAGCTGTTTTTT | CASSPAGSGELFF | TRBJ2-2 | - | - | TRBV18
TGTGCCAGCAGCTTATTGGTGGGGCAAAATGAAGCTTTCTTT | CASSLLVGQNEAFF | TRBJ1-1 | - | - | TRBV11-2
TGTGCCAGCAGCTTTCTTTCGCAGGGAGGCTCACCCCTCCACTTT | CASSFLSQGGSPLHF | TRBJ1-6 | - | - | TRBV5-6
TGTGCCAGCAGTGCCCTTGGGACAGGGCCCACCGGGGAGCTGTTTTTT | CASSALGTGPTGELFF | TRBJ2-2 | TRBD1 | - | TRBV6-1
TGTGCCAGCAGTGTTTGGCGGGAGTCCACTGAAGCTTTCTTT | CASSVWRESTEAFF | TRBJ1-1 | - | - | TRBV2
TGTGCCAGTAGTAGTCCCGGGGCAAACTATGGCTACACCTTC | CASSSPGANYGYTF | TRBJ1-2 | - | - | TRBV19
TGTGCCAGCAGCCAAACTCGGGACAACCTTGAGACCCAGTACTTC | CASSQTRDNLETQYF | TRBJ2-5 | - | - | TRBV3-1/TRBV3-2
TGTGCCTGGAGTGTACATTGGGTTCGACAGGGAGGGAACGAGCAGTACTTC | CAWSVHWVRQGGNEQYF | TRBJ2-7 | - | - | TRBV30
TGTGCCAGCAGCGTGGACCGTCAGCCCCAGCATTTT | CASSVDRQPQHF | TRBJ1-5 | - | few | TRBV6-6
TGTGCCAGCAGCTTAACGGGTGGGGGTGGCGAGACCCAGTACTTC | CASSLTGGGGETQYF | TRBJ2-5 | - | - | TRBV7-3
TGTGCCAGCGCCGGGGGGCTCAGCACAGATACGCAGTATTTT | CASAGGLSTDTQYF | TRBJ2-3 | - | few | TRBV18
TGTGCCAGCAGTTTGGGGGGTTTCGGGGAAAAACTGTTTTTT | CASSLGGFGEKLFF | TRBJ1-4 | - | - | TRBV28
TGCGCCAGCACCCCCAGGGGGGGGGATACGCAGTATTTT | CASTPRGGDTQYF | TRBJ2-3 | - | - | TRBV5-1
TGTGCCAGCAGTTTCCAGGTCGGCACAGATACGCAGTATTTT | CASSFQVGTDTQYF | TRBJ2-3 | - | - | TRBV27
TGTGCCAGCAGCCAAGGGACAGTCTTCTACGAGCAGTACTTC | CASSQGTVFYEQYF | TRBJ2-7 | - | - | TRBV3-1/TRBV3-2
TGTGCCAGCAGCTTACAGGACAATGAGCAGTTCTTC | CASSLQDNEQFF | TRBJ2-1 | - | - | TRBV7-6
TGTGCCAGCAGCGTAGGGGGGGGCCACACCGGGGAGCTGTTTTTT | CASSVGGGHTGELFF | TRBJ2-2 | - | - | TRBV9
TGTGCCAGCAGCCTAGGAAGGGGGAACACTGAAGCTTTCTTT | CASSLGRGNTEAFF | TRBJ1-1 | - | - | TRBV11-3
TGTGCCAGTAGTCAAGGGGGTCTCTCTGGAAACACCATATATTTT | CASSQGGLSGNTIYF | TRBJ1-3 | - | - | TRBV19
TGTGCCAGCAGTGAAAGCGGCGGGGACACTGAAGCTTTCTTT | CASSESGGDTEAFF | TRBJ1-1 | - | - | TRBV2
TGTGCCAGCAGTCTCCGGACAGAGAGTTTCTCTGGGGCCAACGTCCTGACTTTC | CASSLRTESFSGANVLTF | TRBJ2-6 | - | - | TRBV6-6
TGCAGCGTTGGTCTTGGGGGGGACACTGAAGCTTTCTTT | CSVGLGGDTEAFF | TRBJ1-1 | - | few | TRBV29-1
TGTGCCCCGACCGTCGGGTCCAAGAATGAAAAACTGTTTTTT | CAPTVGSKNEKLFF | TRBJ1-4 | - | - | TRBV5-7
TGTGCCAGCAGCCCCCGGGAGGGGCTTGGAGCTTTCTTT | CASSPREGLGAFF | TRBJ1-1 | - | - | TRBV3-1/TRBV3-2
TGTGCCAGCTCCAGGGGACAGGAGGTGGATGGCTACACCTTC | CASSRGQEVDGYTF | TRBJ1-2 | TRBD1 | - | TRBV18
TGTGCCAGCGCTCCGGGACAGAATCACTACGAGCAGTACTTC | CASAPGQNHYEQYF | TRBJ2-7 | TRBD1 | - | TRBV6-5
TGTGCCAGCAGCGTAGCTTTGCCGAGCTCCTACAATGAGCAGTTCTTC | CASSVALPSSYNEQFF | TRBJ2-1 | - | - | TRBV9
TGTGCCAGCAGCTGGCGAGAGGGGGGGACCGGGGAGCTGTTTTTT | CASSWREGGTGELFF | TRBJ2-2 | - | - | TRBV7-9
TGTGCCAGCAGACAAGGCGGTGGGACTGAAGCTTTCTTT | CASRQGGGTEAFF | TRBJ1-1 | - | - | TRBV7-2
TGTGCCAGCAGCTTAAGTAGTGGAGGGGGCACTGAAGCTTTCTTT | CASSLSSGGGTEAFF | TRBJ1-1 | - | few | TRBV13